This T cell receptor beta chain was found in a study of T cells in Graves' hyperthyroidism and ophthalmopathy. This clonotype appeared many times. Its antigen is not known. No DNA is shown, since the ends of the CDR3 on it are uncertain; the CDR3 is the one TCRdb lists. Germline values: CDR1 SGHTA, CDR2 FQGTGA. The CDR3 adds up to 14 amino acids, both ends counted. Findings of the study overall: In validation, the model predicted ophthalmopathy. These predictions came a median roughly 6.5 months before onset. Most clonotypes that expanded in the thyroid above 0.001 also showed up in blood.

RNA transcripts served as the template for amplifying TCR beta CDR3 regions. HTBI primers were the set used in a first-round RT-PCR of the TCR CDR3. A single record per CDR3 protein comes from TCRdb applying MiXCR to the multiplex PCR reads. The table records a few hundred thousand distinct CDR3 sequences, approximately 15% of them present only once. This receptor was obtained from a woman in her late teens or twenties with Graves' hyperthyroidism that later progressed to Graves' ophthalmopathy. The chain combines TRBV7-3 with TRBJ2-2. Sequencing was performed on blood. CDR3 sequence reads: CASSSGFGAGELFF.